This TCR beta chain is drawn from a study of CD8 T cell repertoires and HIV-1 epitope variants. At the level of the study: Separate wells received one of Twenty-five Gag or Nef variant peptides. Controls were a CMV, EBV and flu pool, Ebola AY9, and no peptide. Epitopes were three Gag families plus Nef HW9 and YT9. Autologous T cell-negative cells served as antigen-presenting cells in equal numbers.

This clone was seen only a few times. Its antigen is as yet unknown. Germline CDR1 is SGHRS and CDR2 is YFSETQ. The CDR3 is 13 amino acids. The V end was cut by 4 bases, the J end by 5 bases, with 12 bases between. Data came from immunoSEQ multiplex PCR; TCRdb stores just in-frame clones and leaves some out. Among about 5,100 clones listed, about 70% were seen once. This TCR was recovered from a male donor with HIV. The sequenced sample was cultured CD8+ T cells derived from PBMCs. The chain joins TRBV5-1 to TRBJ1-1; a possible D gene is TRBD1 (5 bases). The CDR3 DNA sequence: TGCGCCAGCAGCCCCTTGGAGGGGACTGAAGCTTTCTTT. This translates into CASSPLEGTEAFF.